The next 12 T cell receptor beta chains were all read from a single sample in a study of OX40 agonist ivuxolimab in advanced cancers. Clones were sequenced by immunoSEQ multiplex PCR, and TCRdb holds only the in-frame ones, with some missing. The table shows more than 20,000 clones, with more than 75% occurring only once. The sequencing here drew on CD4+ or CD8+ T cells sorted from blood, taken in a trial of the OX40 agonist ivuxolimab. Receptors were obtained from an adult with an advanced solid tumor such as melanoma, head and neck, liver or kidney cancer.

The chain is built from TRBV6-7 and TRBJ1-4; D is undetermined. TRBV6-7 is recorded as an ORF, its role being uncertain. This CDR3 has 12 amino acids. The germline V and J ends were trimmed by 7 bases and 2 bases, with 5 bases remaining between them. This CDR3 is CASNPTNEKLFF. The DNA of the CDR3 is TGTGCCAGCAACCCGACTAATGAAAAACTGTTTTTT.

The rearrangement joins TRBV5-1 to TRBJ2-1; TRBD1 matches at 7 bases. Germline assignment: CDR1 SGHRS and CDR2 YFSETQ. The trim removed 0 bases at V and 7 bases at J, leaving 7 bases unmatched. This CDR3 has 15 residues. The CDR3 reads CASSLAEGAGNEQFF. CDR3 nucleotides: TGCGCCAGCAGCTTGGCAGAGGGGGCTGGGAATGAGCAGTTCTTC.

This rearrangement joins TRBV7-6 to TRBJ2-3; tentative D call: TRBD2 (6 bases). V lost 2 bases, J lost 2 bases, and 11 bases lay in between. The CDR3 length is 15 residues. Germline CDR1 and CDR2: SGHVS and FNYEAQ. The CDR3 nucleotides are TGTGCCAGCAGCTTAACCGGGAGCCACACAGATACGCAGTATTTT. Protein: CASSLTGSHTDTQYF.

The rearrangement joins TRBV7-6 to TRBJ2-3; TRBD1 matches at 9 bases. CDR1 is SGHVS and CDR2 is FNYEAQ in the germline V gene. The CDR3 consists of 16 residues. V lost 8 bases, J lost 2 bases, and 11 bases stayed unmatched. The CDR3 sequence is CASEIIGTGHTDTQYF. Here the CDR3 DNA reads TGTGCCAGCGAGATAATAGGGACAGGGCACACAGATACGCAGTATTTT.

The V call is TRBV27, the J call TRBJ2-1; D might be TRBD2 (7 bases). V was cut by 7 bases and J by 13 bases, with 14 bases left in between. Germline V gene sequence: CDR1 MNHEY, CDR2 SMNVEV (reference sequence). The CDR3 extends over 11 amino acids. The CDR3 coding sequence is TGTGCCAGCACCCGGGGGGACACCCAGTTCTTC. This codes for CASTRGDTQFF.

This chain joins TRBV9 and TRBJ2-2, with D tentatively TRBD1 (6 bases). Germline-derived CDR1 and CDR2 are SGDLS and YYNGEE. The V gene lost 4 bases and the J gene lost 2 bases, with 9 bases spanning the gap. This CDR3 region has 14 residues. CDR3 in DNA: TGTGCCAGCAGCCCGGGACATAACACCGGGGAGCTGTTTTTT. Translating it yields CASSPGHNTGELFF.

The rearrangement uses TRBV27 and TRBJ2-1; D remains ambiguous. The germline V gene has CDR1 MNHEY and CDR2 SMNVEV (reference sequence). The CDR3 length is 16 residues. V lost 2 bases and J 0 bases, leaving 11 bases between the germline ends. The chain's CDR3 is CASSLNSFSSYNEQFF. CDR3 nucleotide sequence: TGTGCCAGCAGTTTAAACAGTTTCAGCTCCTACAATGAGCAGTTCTTC.

Written as DNA, the CDR3 is TGTGCCAGCAGTCCCCGGGACAGCTTCTACGAGCAGTACTTC. Protein product: CASSPRDSFYEQYF. The chain uses TRBV28 and TRBJ2-7; 7 nucleotides match TRBD1. Germline CDR1 MDHEN, CDR2 SYDVKM. This CDR3 comprises 14 residues. V trimming: 5 bases; J trimming: 3 bases; junction bases outside the gene matches: 7. The full variable domain, rest sourced from reference TRBV28 and TRBJ2-7, is DVKVTQSSRYLVKRTGEKVFLECVQDMDHENMFWYRQDPGLGLRLIYFSYDVKMKEKGDIPEGYSVSREKKERFSLILESASTNQTSMYLCASSPRDSFYEQYFGPGTRLTVT.

V gene TRBV30 combines with J gene TRBJ2-7; D uncertain. V was cut by 5 bases and J by 1 base, with 6 bases left in between. Per the germline V gene, CDR1 is GTSNPN and CDR2 is SVGIG (reference sequence). This CDR3 comprises 11 residues. The CDR3, as DNA: TGTGCCTGGGACACTTCCTACGAGCAGTACTTC. Translating gives CAWDTSYEQYF. The variable domain in full, with the rest retrieved from reference TRBV30 and TRBJ2-7, is SQTIHQWPATLVQPVGSPLSLECTVEGTSNPNLYWYRQAAGRGLQLLFYSVGIGQISSEVPQNLSASRPQDRQFILSSKKLLLSDSGFYLCAWDTSYEQYFGPGTRLTVT.

The rearrangement uses TRBV30 and TRBJ1-5; 8 bases are a match to TRBD1. Germline V CDR1 and CDR2: GTSNPN, SVGIG (reference sequence). V lost 5 bases to trimming and J lost 2 bases; unmatched junction nucleotides: 2. CDR3 length: 13 amino acids. The CDR3 here is CAWPDRGNQPQHF. CDR3 nucleotides: TGTGCCTGGCCGGACAGGGGCAATCAGCCCCAGCATTTT.

This chain connects TRBV19 to TRBJ2-1; 9 nucleotides line up with TRBD1. Germline CDR1 and CDR2: LNHDA and SQIVND (reference sequence). The CDR3 runs 15 residues. Trimming took 3 bases from V and 6 from J; bases not matched to a gene: 6. DNA of the CDR3: TGTGCCAGTAGTATCGTACAGGGGGCGGGCAATGAGCAGTTCTTC. This codes for CASSIVQGAGNEQFF.

The CDR3: CASSLEQGYPYEQYF. The CDR3 nucleotides are TGTGCCAGCAGCTTAGAACAGGGGTACCCCTACGAGCAGTACTTC. The rearrangement joins TRBV7-6 to TRBJ2-7; TRBD1 aligns across 7 bases. Germline CDR1 reads SGHVS; CDR2 reads FNYEAQ. The CDR3 loop spans 15 amino acids. The V gene end was trimmed by 1 base and the J gene end by 2 bases; junction bases not matched to a gene: 5. Filled out from reference TRBV7-6 and TRBJ2-7, the complete variable domain reads GAGVSQSPRYKVTKRGQDVALRCDPISGHVSLYWYRQALGQGPEFLTYFNYEAQQDKSGLPNDRFSAERPEGSISTLTIQRTEQRDSAMYRCASSLEQGYPYEQYFGPGTRLTVT.